This T cell receptor beta chain was sequenced for a study of tumor-infiltrating lymphocytes in primary liver carcinoma. Across the whole study: These were node-negative, non-metastatic T1-T3 tumors of roughly 4 to 10 cm. Every sample contained roughly 3.5 to 7.13 million productive TCRbeta reads, and these numbers were similar from one tissue type to another.

On this clonotype itself: Its antigen is unidentified.

Study-wide findings and caveats: Merely about 7.5-25% of top clones occurred in all five tumor regions.

A primer matching the constant region was used to make TCR beta cDNA from approximately 0.55 ug of total RNA. What produced the TCR beta libraries was three nested multiplex PCR rounds using slightly modified ARM-PCR. TRBV1-TRBV30 forward primers paired with a C-beta reverse primer drove the first two PCR rounds, approximately 11 cycles each. TCRdb reprocessed the multiplex PCR reads with MiXCR, giving one entry per CDR3 protein. The sample lists 48,000 or so distinct CDR3 sequences, about 80% occurring once. From unsorted bulk tissue weighing roughly 17-31 mg, DNA and RNA were co-extracted. The patients presented with primary liver carcinoma, which was managed through surgical resection. V lost 7 bases to trimming and J lost 3 bases, with 7 bases between them. Germline CDR1 SQVTM, CDR2 ANQGSEA. The CDR3 totals 10 residues.

This TCR derives from a man aged 40-49 years with primary liver carcinoma and hepatitis B virus infection. The specimen was liver tumor tissue from sampling region 3. Subset given: tumor region T3, left-lateral pole. The chain joins TRBV29-1 to TRBJ2-7, with no clear D. The CDR3 nucleotides are TGCAGCGATGGGGACTACGAGCAGTACTTC. Its protein product is CSDGDYEQYF.